This T cell receptor beta chain appears in the sequencing data of a study of T-cell memory formation after mild COVID-19. Turning to the study itself: The two donors had largely donor-specific TCR clusters.

Each CDR3 protein is one row after TCRdb ran MiXCR on the 5' RACE reads. The sample yields a few hundred thousand distinct CDR3 sequences, roughly 14% seen once. General study points: Clones that shrank (day 15 to 85) were balanced CD4/CD8, whereas later expanders leaned CD4+. Pre-infection memory carried some responding clones, suggesting that cross-reactive memory joined. Among contracting clones, CD4+ were mainly CM/EM and CD8+ enriched in EMRA.

Notes on this clonotype: Its antigen is unidentified.

CDR1 and CDR2 (germline): SGHVS, FQNEAQ. Trimming removed 4 bases at V and 5 bases at J, with 14 bases between. The CDR3 sequence is 14 residues long. The rearrangement links TRBV7-8 to TRBJ1-1; D not resolved. This clonotype originated in a man younger than 35 who had mild COVID-19 (a few samples of this study predate the infection). Cell type and time point are not known. The sample comprised PBMCs or a T cell subset sorted from them (not recorded which). The DNA for the CDR3 is TGTGCCAGCAGCTCCTGGAGGGCCGGGACTGAAGCTTTCTTT. Translation: CASSSWRAGTEAFF. Drawing the rest from reference TRBV7-8 and TRBJ1-1, the complete variable domain is GAGVSQSPRYKVAKRGQDVALRCDPISGHVSLFWYQQALGQGPEFLTYFQNEAQLDKSGLPSDRFFAERPEGSVSTLKIQRTQQEDSAVYLCASSSWRAGTEAFFGQGTRLTVV.